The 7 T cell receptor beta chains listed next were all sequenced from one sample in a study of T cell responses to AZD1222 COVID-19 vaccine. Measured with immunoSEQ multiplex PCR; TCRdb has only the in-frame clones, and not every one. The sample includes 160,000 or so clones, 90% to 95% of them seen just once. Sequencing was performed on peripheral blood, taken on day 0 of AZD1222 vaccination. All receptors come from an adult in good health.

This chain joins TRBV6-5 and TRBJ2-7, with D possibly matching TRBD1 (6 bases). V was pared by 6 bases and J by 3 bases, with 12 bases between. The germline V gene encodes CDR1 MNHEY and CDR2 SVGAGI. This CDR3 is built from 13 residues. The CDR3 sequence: CASRGPGDYEQYF. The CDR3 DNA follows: TGTGCCAGCAGAGGTCCAGGGGACTACGAGCAGTACTTC.

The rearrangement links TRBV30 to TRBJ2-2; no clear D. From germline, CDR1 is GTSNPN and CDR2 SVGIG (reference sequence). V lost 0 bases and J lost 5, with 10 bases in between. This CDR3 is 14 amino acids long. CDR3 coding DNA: TGTGCCTGGAGTGTCTCCCGCGGAACCGGGGAGCTGTTTTTT. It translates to CAWSVSRGTGELFF.

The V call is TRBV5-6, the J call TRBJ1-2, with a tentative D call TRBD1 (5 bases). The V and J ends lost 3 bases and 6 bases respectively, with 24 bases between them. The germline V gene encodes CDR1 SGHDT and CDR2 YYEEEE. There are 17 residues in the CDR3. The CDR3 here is CASSSVPLRTGGNGYTF. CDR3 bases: TGTGCCAGCAGCTCCGTGCCGCTCCGGACCGGGGGAAATGGCTACACCTTC. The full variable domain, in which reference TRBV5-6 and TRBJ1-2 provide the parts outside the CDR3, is DAGVTQSPTHLIKTRGQQVTLRCSPKSGHDTVSWYQQALGQGPQFIFQYYEEEERQRGNFPDRFSGHQFPNYSSELNVNALLLGDSALYLCASSSVPLRTGGNGYTFGSGTRLTVV.

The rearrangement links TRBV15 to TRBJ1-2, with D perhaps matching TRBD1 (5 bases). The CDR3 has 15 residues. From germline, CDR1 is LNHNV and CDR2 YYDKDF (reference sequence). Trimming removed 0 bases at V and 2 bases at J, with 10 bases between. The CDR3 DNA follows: TGTGCCACCAGCAGAGAGGGTCAGGGAAACTATGGCTACACCTTC. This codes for CATSREGQGNYGYTF.

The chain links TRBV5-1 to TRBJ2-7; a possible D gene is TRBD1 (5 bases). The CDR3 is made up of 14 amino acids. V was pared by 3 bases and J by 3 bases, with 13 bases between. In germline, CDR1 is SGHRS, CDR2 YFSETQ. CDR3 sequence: CASSSMVDSYEQYF. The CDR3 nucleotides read TGCGCCAGCAGCTCTATGGTTGACAGCTACGAGCAGTACTTC. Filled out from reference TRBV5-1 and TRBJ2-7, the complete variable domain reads KAGVTQTPRYLIKTRGQQVTLSCSPISGHRSVSWYQQTPGQGLQFLFEYFSETQRNKGNFPGRFSGRQFSNSRSEMNVSTLELGDSALYLCASSSMVDSYEQYFGPGTRLTVT.

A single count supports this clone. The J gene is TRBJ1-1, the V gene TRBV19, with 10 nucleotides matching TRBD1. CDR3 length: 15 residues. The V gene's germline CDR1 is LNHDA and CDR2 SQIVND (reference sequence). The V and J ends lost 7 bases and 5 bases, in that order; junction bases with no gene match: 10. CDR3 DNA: TGTGCCAGTAACGCCCGGGACAGGGGAGGAACTGAAGCTTTCTTT. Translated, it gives CASNARDRGGTEAFF.

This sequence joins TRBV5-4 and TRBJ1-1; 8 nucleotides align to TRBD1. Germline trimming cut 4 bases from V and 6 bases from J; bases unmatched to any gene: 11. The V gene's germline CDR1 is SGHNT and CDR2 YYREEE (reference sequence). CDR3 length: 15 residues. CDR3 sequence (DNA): TGTGCCAGCAGCCCCGACAGGGGAAGGGGTTCTGAAGCTTTCTTT. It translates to CASSPDRGRGSEAFF. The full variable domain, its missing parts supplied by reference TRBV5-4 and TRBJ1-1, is ETGVTQSPTHLIKTRGQQVTLRCSSQSGHNTVSWYQQALGQGPQFIFQYYREEENGRGNFPPRFSGLQFPNYSSELNVNALELDDSALYLCASSPDRGRGSEAFFGQGTRLTVV.